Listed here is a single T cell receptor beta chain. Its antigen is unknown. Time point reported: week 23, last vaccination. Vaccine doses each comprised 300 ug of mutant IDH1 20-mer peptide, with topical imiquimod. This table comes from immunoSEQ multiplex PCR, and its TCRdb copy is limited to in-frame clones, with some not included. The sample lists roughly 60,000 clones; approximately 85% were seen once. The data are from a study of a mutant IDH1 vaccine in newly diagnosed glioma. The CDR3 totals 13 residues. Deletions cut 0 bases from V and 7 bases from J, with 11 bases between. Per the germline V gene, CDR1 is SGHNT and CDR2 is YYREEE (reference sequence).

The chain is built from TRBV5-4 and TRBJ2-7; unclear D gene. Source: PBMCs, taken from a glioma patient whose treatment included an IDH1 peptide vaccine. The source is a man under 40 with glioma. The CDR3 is CASSLAMGQEQYF. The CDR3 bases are TGTGCCAGCAGCTTGGCGATGGGTCAGGAGCAGTACTTC.